The present TCR beta chain was sequenced within a study of T-cell memory formation after mild COVID-19. Using its own MiXCR run on the 5' RACE reads, TCRdb lists one record per CDR3 protein. The sample contains 340,000 or so distinct CDR3 sequences, 10% to 15% of which appear only once. The CDR3 contains 14 residues. The ends were cut back, 3 bases at V and 2 bases at J, with 11 bases in the middle. Sequences were obtained from PBMCs or a T cell subset sorted from them (not recorded which). The receptor comes from a man between 18 and 35 years old who had mild COVID-19 (a few samples of this study predate the infection). Cell type and time point are not known. V gene TRBV12-3 or TRBV12-4 combines with J gene TRBJ2-7, with D uncertain. CDR3 nucleotides: TGTGCCAGCAGTTTTTTCCGGAGACCCTACGAGCAGTACTTC. The encoded protein is CASSFFRRPYEQYF.